The 26 T cell receptor beta chains in this list originate from one sample, sequenced in a study of T-cell reconstitution after alpha-beta-depleted transplantation in children. During its preparation, the TCRbeta library received unique molecular identifiers. TCRdb reanalysed the PCR reads using MiXCR and keeps one entry per CDR3 protein. The table shows fewer than 700,000 distinct CDR3 sequences, with 20% to 25% occurring only once. Sample: PBMCs, mostly from graft donor cells, taken 360 days after TCRalphabeta/CD19-depleted stem cell transplant. These receptors all stem from a boy younger than two who had a stem cell transplant for acute myeloid leukemia, so the T cells may come from the graft donor.

This clonotype appeared a few times. The CDR3 region has the DNA TGTGCCACCAGCAGCTCACCCCAGGGGCACTATGGCTACACCTTC. Its protein is CATSSSPQGHYGYTF. The rearrangement joins TRBV15 to TRBJ1-2; a possible D gene is TRBD1 (6 bases). With 3 bases removed from V and 3 bases from J, the gap between germline ends came to 14 bases. The length of the CDR3 is 15 residues. Germline CDR1 and CDR2: LNHNV and YYDKDF (reference sequence).

This clonotype was seen ten or more times. The genes are TRBV18 and TRBJ2-2; no firm D call. The CDR3 is made up of 14 amino acids. CDR1 and CDR2 (germline): KGHSH, LQKENI. With 2 bases removed from V and 7 bases from J, the gap between germline ends came to 11 bases. The chain's CDR3 is CASSPRTEIGELFF. DNA for the CDR3: TGTGCCAGCTCACCAAGAACAGAAATCGGGGAGCTGTTTTTT.

This chain joins TRBV6-2 or TRBV6-3 and TRBJ2-1; D might be TRBD2 (6 bases). The CDR3 loop spans 18 amino acids. The germline gives CDR1 MNHEY, CDR2 SVGEGT. V was trimmed by 8 bases and J by 1 base, leaving 24 bases between them. In DNA, the CDR3 is TGTGCCAGCCGCCTTAGCCAGGGACGGGGGACTTCCTACAATGAGCAGTTCTTC. Translation gives CASRLSQGRGTSYNEQFF.

This clonotype came up many times. V gene TRBV6-5 combines with J gene TRBJ1-5; tentative D call: TRBD1 (6 bases). The V gene's germline CDR1 is MNHEY and CDR2 SVGAGI. The ends were cut back, 6 bases at V and 4 bases at J, with 16 bases in the middle. CDR3 length: 15 residues. In nucleotides, the CDR3 is TGTGCCAGCAGGCAATACCGGGACACTAATCAGCCCCAGCATTTT. Protein: CASRQYRDTNQPQHF.

The chain joins TRBV3-1 to TRBJ2-7, with 8 positions matching TRBD2. Trimming removed 5 bases from V and 2 bases from J; junction bases left unmatched: 5. The CDR3 extends over 14 amino acids. CDR1 is LGHDT and CDR2 is YNNKEL in the germline V gene (reference sequence). The CDR3 DNA reads TGTGCCAGCAGCAAGCGGGAGACACCCTACGAGCAGTACTTC. It specifies CASSKRETPYEQYF.

This clonotype was seen repeatedly, ten times or more. The chain is built from TRBV2 and TRBJ1-2, with D uncertain. Per the germline V gene, CDR1 is SNHLY and CDR2 is FYNNEI. Trimming took 2 bases from V and 2 from J, leaving 6 bases between them. The CDR3 covers 13 residues. The CDR3 sequence is CASSESVNYGYTF. The CDR3 nucleotides read TGTGCCAGCAGTGAATCGGTGAACTATGGCTACACCTTC.

This clonotype has a count of ten or more. CDR3: CASSQVMETQYF. CDR3 coding DNA: TGTGCCAGCAGCCAGGTTATGGAGACCCAGTACTTC. The chain carries TRBV7-9 and TRBJ2-5; no clear D gene. The germline CDR1 and CDR2 sequences are SEHNR and FQNEAQ (reference sequence). The CDR3 spans 12 residues. The V gene lost 5 bases and the J gene lost 5 bases, with 9 bases spanning the gap.

This clonotype was seen a few times. V and J are TRBV6-1 and TRBJ2-5; 10 bases map to TRBD2. V trimming: 6 bases; J trimming: 5 bases; junction bases outside the gene matches: 9. This CDR3 contains 15 residues. Germline V gene lookup returns CDR1 MNHNS and CDR2 SASEGT. CDR3 sequence (DNA): TGTGCCAGCAGGTTTAGCGGGGGGCTGGTCGAGACCCAGTACTTC. Translation gives CASRFSGGLVETQYF.

This clonotype was counted a few times. The chain has TRBV12-3 or TRBV12-4 and TRBJ2-1, with 7 nucleotides matching TRBD1. This CDR3 comprises 13 residues. After removal of 6 bases from V and 5 bases from J, the junction contained 4 bases not matched to a gene. CDR3 amino acids: CASSRDSNNEQFF. The CDR3 DNA is TGTGCCAGCAGCAGGGACAGCAACAATGAGCAGTTCTTC.

V is TRBV6-1 and J is TRBJ2-5; possible D gene TRBD1, 7 bases. Germline V lookup: CDR1 MNHNS, CDR2 SASEGT. CDR3 length: 17 amino acids. The V and J ends lost 7 bases and 0 bases respectively, with 21 bases between them. DNA of the CDR3: TGTGCCAGCACTCCCAGGGGGGTGGGTCGGTACCAAGAGACCCAGTACTTC. Amino acid sequence: CASTPRGVGRYQETQYF.

The gene calls are TRBV5-6 and TRBJ2-7; a weak D match, TRBD2 (6 bases). Germline V CDR1 and CDR2: SGHDT, YYEEEE. The CDR3 has 16 amino acids. The germline V and J ends were trimmed by 4 bases and 0 bases, with 17 bases remaining between them. CDR3 DNA: TGTGCCAGCAGCCTGACATACGGGGGATTCTCCTACGAGCAGTACTTC. Its protein is CASSLTYGGFSYEQYF.

This clonotype was recorded many times. This rearrangement joins TRBV6-5 to TRBJ2-2; the D is unclear. The V gene lost 1 base and the J gene lost 7 bases, with 7 bases spanning the gap. Germline values: CDR1 MNHEY, CDR2 SVGAGI. The CDR3 runs 13 residues. In DNA, the CDR3 is TGTGCCAGCAGTTACTTGGGGAACGGGGAGCTGTTTTTT. It encodes CASSYLGNGELFF.

The chain is built from TRBV5-1 and TRBJ1-6; 7 bases are shared with TRBD1. This CDR3 is 16 amino acids long. Looked up from germline, CDR1 is SGHRS and CDR2 is YFSETQ. After removal of 0 bases from V and 5 bases from J, the junction contained 5 bases not matched to a gene. The CDR3, as DNA: TGCGCCAGCAGCTTGGGACAGGGTTTGGATAATTCACCCCTCCACTTT. This translates into CASSLGQGLDNSPLHF.

This clonotype was recorded many times. The chain carries TRBV20-1 and TRBJ1-4, with 7 bases identical to TRBD1. With 3 bases clipped from V and 2 bases from J, the junction kept 3 bases outside the gene matches. CDR1 and CDR2 (germline): DFQATT, SNEGSKA (reference sequence). The CDR3 covers 14 residues. In nucleotides, the CDR3 is TGCAGTGCTAGGCGACAGGGCACTAATGAAAAACTGTTTTTT. It specifies CSARRQGTNEKLFF.

This clonotype was observed a handful of times. The CDR3 DNA reads TGTGCCAGCAGTTTATCTGGGTGGCGGGGCCACCCCCTCAATGAGCAGTTCTTC. Its translation: CASSLSGWRGHPLNEQFF. The chain is built from TRBV12-3 or TRBV12-4 and TRBJ2-1; D may be TRBD2 (6 bases). The CDR3 runs to 18 residues. The V and J ends lost 2 bases and 6 bases respectively, with 23 bases between them.

Ten or more counts support this clonotype. This chain uses TRBV12-3 or TRBV12-4 with TRBJ2-5; a weak D match, TRBD1 (7 bases). Trimming removed 7 bases from V and 1 base from J, with 13 bases in between. This CDR3 contains 14 residues. CDR3 DNA: TGTGCCAGCACCGGAGGGACAGTCCAAGAGACCCAGTACTTC. Residues: CASTGGTVQETQYF.

This clonotype was seen repeatedly, ten times or more. The genes are TRBV20-1 and TRBJ2-1; D is unresolved. Deletions cut 2 bases from V and 5 bases from J, with 10 bases between. Germline CDR1 and CDR2: DFQATT and SNEGSKA (reference sequence). This CDR3 is 13 amino acids long. The DNA for the CDR3 is TGCAGTGCTAGACCTGTCATCGACAATGAGCAGTTCTTC. This codes for CSARPVIDNEQFF.

The CDR3 protein is CASSSRTGTVSEKLFF. The CDR3 DNA reads TGTGCCAGCAGTTCCAGAACCGGGACAGTGAGTGAAAAACTGTTTTTT. The chain combines TRBV6-5 with TRBJ1-4, with 7 bases that match TRBD1. The CDR3 covers 16 residues. Trimming cost V 4 bases and J 7 bases; bases outside gene matches: 12. Germline assignment: CDR1 MNHEY and CDR2 SVGAGI.

A few counts support this clonotype. V gene TRBV12-3 or TRBV12-4 combines with J gene TRBJ2-7; the D gene is possibly TRBD1 (6 bases). CDR3 length equals 14 residues. V shed 6 bases and J shed 7 bases, with 19 bases lying between them. Written as DNA, the CDR3 is TGTGCCAGCAGCATGGGGGTGGGGGCCGTGGAGCAGTACGTC. The encoded protein is CASSMGVGAVEQYV.

CDR3 region: CATTWDRGNTEAFF. The DNA of the CDR3 is TGTGCCACCACCTGGGACAGGGGTAACACTGAAGCTTTCTTT. V is TRBV15 and J is TRBJ1-1, with TRBD1 matching over 10 bases. Looked up from germline, CDR1 is LNHNV and CDR2 is YYDKDF (reference sequence). The trim removed 7 bases at V and 2 bases at J, leaving 4 bases unmatched. The CDR3 length is 14 residues.

This clonotype was picked up many times. The J gene is TRBJ2-3, the V gene TRBV3-1; 9 nucleotides match TRBD1. V was pared by 1 base and J by 6 bases, with 14 bases of the junction left unmatched. Germline CDR1 LGHDT, CDR2 YNNKEL (reference sequence). The CDR3 extends over 18 amino acids. The CDR3 coding sequence is TGTGCCAGCAGCCAAGGATATTGGGGGACAGGGCCCCGCGATACGCAGTATTTT. Translating gives CASSQGYWGTGPRDTQYF.

Concerning this clonotype itself: A junction boundary mismatches the germline segment, possibly from a read error. This chain connects TRBV25-1 to TRBJ2-6, with D possibly TRBD1 on 5 matching bases. Germline assignment: CDR1 MGHDK and CDR2 SYGVNS. CDR3 length equals 14 residues. The CDR3 is CASSDQGGSNVLTF. The CDR3 region has the DNA TGTGCCAGCAGTGACCAGGGTGGGTCCAACGTCCTGACTTTC.

The rearrangement joins TRBV2 to TRBJ2-3; D may be TRBD2 (5 bases). The V end lost 7 bases, the J end lost 2 bases, and 16 bases lay between the germline ends. CDR3 length: 15 amino acids. Germline V lookup: CDR1 SNHLY, CDR2 FYNNEI. CDR3 residues: CASTDRPRDTDTQYF. The CDR3 DNA reads TGTGCCAGCACTGATCGCCCCCGGGACACAGATACGCAGTATTTT.

The sample holds many counts of this clonotype. The chain joins TRBV4-3 to TRBJ2-3, with D possibly matching TRBD2 (5 bases). This CDR3 region has 14 residues. Looked up from germline, CDR1 is LGHNA and CDR2 is YSLEER. Trimming removed 4 bases from V and 4 bases from J, with 12 bases in between. CDR3 residues: CASSRSGRADTQYF. CDR3 nucleotides: TGCGCCAGCAGCCGCAGCGGTAGGGCAGATACGCAGTATTTT.

This clonotype was recorded a few times. J is TRBJ2-1 and V is TRBV3-1; 7 bases line up with TRBD1. The CDR3 covers 16 residues. Germline values: CDR1 LGHDT, CDR2 YNNKEL (reference sequence). Losses at the gene ends were 0 bases for V and 2 bases for J; bases not matched to a gene: 4. DNA of the CDR3: TGTGCCAGCAGCCAAGATGGGACAGCTCCCTACAATGAGCAGTTCTTC. It is translated as CASSQDGTAPYNEQFF.

The chain uses TRBV3-1 and TRBJ2-3; 12 bases map to TRBD2. CDR3 length: 19 residues. Trimming at V came to 4 bases and at J to 7 bases, leaving 18 bases not matched to a gene. Germline CDR1 LGHDT, CDR2 YNNKEL (reference sequence). The CDR3 protein is CASSPPSPSLAGGPNTQYF. The CDR3 DNA is TGTGCCAGCAGCCCCCCTTCTCCCTCACTAGCGGGGGGTCCTAATACGCAGTATTTT.